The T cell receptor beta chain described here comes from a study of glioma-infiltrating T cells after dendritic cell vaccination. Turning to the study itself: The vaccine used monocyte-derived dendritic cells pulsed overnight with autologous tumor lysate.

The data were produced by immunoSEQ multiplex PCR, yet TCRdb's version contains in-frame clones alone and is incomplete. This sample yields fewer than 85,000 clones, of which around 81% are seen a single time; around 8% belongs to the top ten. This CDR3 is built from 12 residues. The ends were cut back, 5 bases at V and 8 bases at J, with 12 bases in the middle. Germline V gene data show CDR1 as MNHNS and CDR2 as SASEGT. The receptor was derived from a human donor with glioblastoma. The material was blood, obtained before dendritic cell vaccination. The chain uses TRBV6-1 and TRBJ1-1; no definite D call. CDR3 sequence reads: CASSNWEQEAFF. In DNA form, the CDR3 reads TGTGCCAGCAGTAATTGGGAGCAGGAAGCTTTCTTT.